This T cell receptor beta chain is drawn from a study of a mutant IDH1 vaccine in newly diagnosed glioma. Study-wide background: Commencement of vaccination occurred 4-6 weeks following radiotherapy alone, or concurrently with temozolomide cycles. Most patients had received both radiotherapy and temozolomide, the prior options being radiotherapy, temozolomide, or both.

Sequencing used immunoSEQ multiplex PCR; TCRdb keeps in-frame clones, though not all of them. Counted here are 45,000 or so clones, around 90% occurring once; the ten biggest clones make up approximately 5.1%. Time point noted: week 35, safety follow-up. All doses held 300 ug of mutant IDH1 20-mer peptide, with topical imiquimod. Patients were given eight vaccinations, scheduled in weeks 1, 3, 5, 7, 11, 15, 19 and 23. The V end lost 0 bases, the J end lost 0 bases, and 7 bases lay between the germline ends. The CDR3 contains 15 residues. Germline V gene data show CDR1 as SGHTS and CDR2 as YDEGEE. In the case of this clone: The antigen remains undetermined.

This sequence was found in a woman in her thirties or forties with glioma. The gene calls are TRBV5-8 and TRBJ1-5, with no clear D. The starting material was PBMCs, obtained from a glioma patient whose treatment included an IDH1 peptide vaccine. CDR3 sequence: CASSLGQLSNQPQHF. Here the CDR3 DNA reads TGTGCCAGCAGCTTGGGGCAGCTTAGCAATCAGCCCCAGCATTTT.